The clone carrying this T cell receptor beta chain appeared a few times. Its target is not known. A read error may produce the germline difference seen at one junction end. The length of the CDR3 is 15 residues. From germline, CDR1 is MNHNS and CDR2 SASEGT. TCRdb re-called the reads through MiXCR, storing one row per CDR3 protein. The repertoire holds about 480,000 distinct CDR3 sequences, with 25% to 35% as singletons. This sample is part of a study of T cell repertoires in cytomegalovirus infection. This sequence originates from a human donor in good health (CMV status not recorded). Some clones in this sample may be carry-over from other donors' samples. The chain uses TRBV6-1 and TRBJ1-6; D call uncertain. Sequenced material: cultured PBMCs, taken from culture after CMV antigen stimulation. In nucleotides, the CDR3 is TGTGCCAGCAGTGAATTTGAGGGTTTAGTTTCATCCCTCCACTTT. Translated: CASSEFEGLVSSLHF.